This entry concerns a single T cell receptor (beta chain). Its target is not known. Per the germline V gene, CDR1 is MDHEN and CDR2 is SYDVKM. The CDR3 totals 14 residues. Trimming pared 8 bases from V and 3 bases from J, leaving 13 bases between. These data come from a study of cytomegalovirus exposure and HLA in healthy donors. Looking at the study overall: A previous analysis identified 117 million unique TCR beta sequences derived from approximately 190 million T cells. Study-level findings and limits: Several of the most significant clusters appeared linked to common viral pathogens, based on a later analysis.

Vbeta (60) and Jbeta (13) primers were used in the PCR. Sequencing was performed with immunoSEQ multiplex PCR; in TCRdb, only in-frame clones are kept and a portion is missing. The sample holds 100,000 to 150,000 clones; roughly 85% are singletons and the top ten take 3.6%. The J gene is TRBJ1-4, the V gene TRBV28; no definite D call. The sequencing input was PBMCs. This TCR came from a middle-aged woman in good health and CMV-seropositive. The CDR3 loop reads CASRTDRANEKLFF. For the CDR3, the DNA is TGTGCCAGCCGAACCGATCGCGCTAATGAAAAACTGTTTTTT.